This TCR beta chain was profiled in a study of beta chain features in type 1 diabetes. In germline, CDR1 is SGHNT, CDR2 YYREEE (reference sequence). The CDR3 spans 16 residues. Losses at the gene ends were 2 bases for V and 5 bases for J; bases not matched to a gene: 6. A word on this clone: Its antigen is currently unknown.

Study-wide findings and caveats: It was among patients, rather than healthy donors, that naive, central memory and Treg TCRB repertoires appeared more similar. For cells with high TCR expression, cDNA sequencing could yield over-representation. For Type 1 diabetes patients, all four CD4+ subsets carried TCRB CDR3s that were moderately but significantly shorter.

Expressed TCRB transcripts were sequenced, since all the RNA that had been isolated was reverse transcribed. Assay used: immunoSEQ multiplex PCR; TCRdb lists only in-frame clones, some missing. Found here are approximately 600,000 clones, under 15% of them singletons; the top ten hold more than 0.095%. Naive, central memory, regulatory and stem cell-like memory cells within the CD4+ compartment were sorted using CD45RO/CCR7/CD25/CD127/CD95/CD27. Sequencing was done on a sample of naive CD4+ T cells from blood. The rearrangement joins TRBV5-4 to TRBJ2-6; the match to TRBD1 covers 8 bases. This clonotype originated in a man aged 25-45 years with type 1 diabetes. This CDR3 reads CASSFTQGAWANVLTF. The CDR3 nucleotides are TGTGCCAGCAGCTTTACCCAGGGGGCCTGGGCCAACGTCCTGACTTTC.